These T cell receptor beta chains were read from a single sample in a study of T cells in Graves' hyperthyroidism and ophthalmopathy. TCRdb re-called the multiplex PCR reads with MiXCR, one entry per CDR3 protein. The repertoire holds 610,000 or so distinct CDR3 sequences, with roughly 46% as singletons. What was sequenced was peripheral blood or thyroid tissue (not recorded which). The receptors stem from a woman between 18 and 30 years old with Graves' hyperthyroidism. The CDR3 runs from the conserved cysteine through the conserved F or W. D genes are given only for firm matches. Expanded clones are given a class, and other clones once, few, many or no size at all.

cdr3_aa: CASRRFQGQNSPLHF
cdr3_nt: TGCGCCAGCAGACGTTTTCAAGGGCAGAATTCACCCCTCCACTTT
v_call: TRBV5-1
d_call: -
clone_size: many
j_call: TRBJ1-6

cdr3_aa: CASSQEGGKAEAFF
cdr3_nt: TGTGCCAGCAGCCAAGAGGGGGGAAAGGCTGAAGCTTTCTTT
v_call: TRBV4-2
d_call: -
clone_size: many
j_call: TRBJ1-1

cdr3_aa: CASSLGTGGNYGYTF
cdr3_nt: TGTGCCAGCAGCTTAGGGACAGGGGGAAACTATGGCTACACCTTC
v_call: TRBV7-2
d_call: TRBD1
clone_size: once
j_call: TRBJ1-2

cdr3_aa: CATSDTQAAGYTF
cdr3_nt: TGTGCCACCAGTGATACGCAGGCTGCCGGCTACACCTTC
v_call: TRBV24-1
d_call: -
clone_size: many
j_call: TRBJ1-2

cdr3_aa: CASSLTGGAWEKLFF
cdr3_nt: TGCGCCAGCAGCCTTACGGGGGGGGCTTGGGAAAAACTGTTTTTT
v_call: TRBV5-8
d_call: -
clone_size: few
j_call: TRBJ1-4

cdr3_aa: CASRKAGHNQPQHF
cdr3_nt: TGTGCCAGCAGGAAGGCGGGGCACAATCAGCCCCAGCATTTT
v_call: TRBV2
d_call: -
clone_size: many
j_call: TRBJ1-5

cdr3_aa: CSGETGQGLYEQYF
cdr3_nt: TGCAGTGGCGAGACAGGGCAGGGCCTATACGAGCAGTACTTC
v_call: TRBV20-1
d_call: TRBD1
clone_size: -
j_call: TRBJ2-7

cdr3_aa: CASSIGSNEQYF
cdr3_nt: TGTGCCAGCAGTATCGGGAGCAACGAGCAGTACTTC
v_call: TRBV27
d_call: -
clone_size: many
j_call: TRBJ2-7

cdr3_aa: CASSLAQGGPTGELFF
cdr3_nt: TGTGCCAGCAGCTTAGCCCAGGGAGGACCCACCGGGGAGCTGTTTTTT
v_call: TRBV7-9
d_call: -
clone_size: many
j_call: TRBJ2-2

cdr3_aa: CAFNRQSYEQYF
cdr3_nt: TGTGCCTTTAACAGGCAGTCCTACGAGCAGTACTTC
v_call: TRBV30
d_call: -
clone_size: once
j_call: TRBJ2-7

cdr3_aa: CASSGRLATQRFQETQYF
cdr3_nt: TGTGCCAGCAGTGGTCGGCTGGCTACACAGAGGTTCCAAGAGACCCAGTACTTC
v_call: TRBV5-8
d_call: -
clone_size: many
j_call: TRBJ2-5

cdr3_aa: CASSGRSGKEKLFF
cdr3_nt: TGTGCCAGCAGTGGTCGTTCAGGGAAAGAAAAACTGTTTTTT
v_call: TRBV27
d_call: -
clone_size: -
j_call: TRBJ1-4

cdr3_aa: CASSPDLAGVVEQYF
cdr3_nt: TGTGCCAGCAGCCCCGATCTAGCGGGAGTGGTCGAGCAGTACTTC
v_call: TRBV6-5
d_call: TRBD2
clone_size: -
j_call: TRBJ2-7

cdr3_aa: CASSPIAGTSYEQYF
cdr3_nt: TGTGCCAGCAGCCCAATAGCGGGGACTTCCTACGAGCAGTACTTC
v_call: TRBV7-9
d_call: TRBD2
clone_size: many
j_call: TRBJ2-7

cdr3_aa: CAWSDGTALEAFF
cdr3_nt: TGTGCCTGGAGCGACGGGACAGCGCTTGAAGCTTTCTTT
v_call: TRBV30
d_call: TRBD1
clone_size: few
j_call: TRBJ1-1

cdr3_aa: CASAGGSGGKLFF
cdr3_nt: TGTGCCAGTGCTGGGGGCTCGGGAGGAAAACTGTTTTTT
v_call: TRBV19
d_call: -
clone_size: many
j_call: TRBJ1-4

cdr3_aa: CSARGPSGAPRETQYF
cdr3_nt: TGCAGTGCTAGAGGTCCTAGCGGGGCCCCCCGAGAGACCCAGTACTTC
v_call: TRBV20-1
d_call: TRBD2
clone_size: -
j_call: TRBJ2-5

cdr3_aa: CATSRGQVYTF
cdr3_nt: TGTGCCACCAGCAGAGGACAGGTCTACACCTTC
v_call: TRBV15
d_call: -
clone_size: -
j_call: TRBJ1-2

cdr3_aa: CASSPPTGSGQPQHF
cdr3_nt: TGTGCCAGCTCACCTCCGACAGGATCGGGTCAGCCCCAGCATTTT
v_call: TRBV18
d_call: -
clone_size: -
j_call: TRBJ1-5

cdr3_aa: CASSRTGSHEQYF
cdr3_nt: TGTGCCAGCAGCAGGACAGGATCCCACGAGCAGTACTTC
v_call: TRBV6-1
d_call: TRBD1
clone_size: many
j_call: TRBJ2-7

cdr3_aa: CASSPRQGAKGNTIYF
cdr3_nt: TGTGCCAGCAGTCCTCGACAGGGGGCTAAAGGAAACACCATATATTTT
v_call: TRBV12-3/TRBV12-4
d_call: TRBD1
clone_size: few
j_call: TRBJ1-3

cdr3_aa: CATSDFQGLGGYTF
cdr3_nt: TGTGCCACCAGTGATTTCCAGGGGTTGGGAGGCTACACCTTC
v_call: TRBV24-1
d_call: -
clone_size: many
j_call: TRBJ1-2

cdr3_aa: CSIFETGSTGYTF
cdr3_nt: TGCAGCATTTTCGAGACAGGGTCTACTGGCTACACCTTC
v_call: TRBV29-1
d_call: TRBD1
clone_size: many
j_call: TRBJ1-2